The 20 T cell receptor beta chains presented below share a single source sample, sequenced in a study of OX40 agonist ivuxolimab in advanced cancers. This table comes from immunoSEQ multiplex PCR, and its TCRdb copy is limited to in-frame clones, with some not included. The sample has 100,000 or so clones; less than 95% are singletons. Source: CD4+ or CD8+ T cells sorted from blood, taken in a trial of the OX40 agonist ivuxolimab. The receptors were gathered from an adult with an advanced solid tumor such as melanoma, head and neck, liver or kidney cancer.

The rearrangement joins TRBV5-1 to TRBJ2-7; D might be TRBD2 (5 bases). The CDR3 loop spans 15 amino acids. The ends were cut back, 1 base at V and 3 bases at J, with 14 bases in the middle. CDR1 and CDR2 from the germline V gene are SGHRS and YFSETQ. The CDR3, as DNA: TGCGCCAGCAGCTTGACGGACTCTTCATTCTACGAGCAGTACTTC. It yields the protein CASSLTDSSFYEQYF.

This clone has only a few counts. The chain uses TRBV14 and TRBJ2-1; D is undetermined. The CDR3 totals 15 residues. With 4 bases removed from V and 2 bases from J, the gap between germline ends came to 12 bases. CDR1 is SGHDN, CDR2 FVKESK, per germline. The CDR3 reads CASSRAMFAYNEQFF. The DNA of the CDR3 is TGTGCCAGCAGCCGGGCTATGTTCGCCTACAATGAGCAGTTCTTC.

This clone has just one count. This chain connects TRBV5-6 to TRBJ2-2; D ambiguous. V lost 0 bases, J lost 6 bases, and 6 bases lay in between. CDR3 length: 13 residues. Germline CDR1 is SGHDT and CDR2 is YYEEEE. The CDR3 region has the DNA TGTGCCAGCAGCTTGGTCGGGCCCGGGGAGCTGTTTTTT. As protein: CASSLVGPGELFF.

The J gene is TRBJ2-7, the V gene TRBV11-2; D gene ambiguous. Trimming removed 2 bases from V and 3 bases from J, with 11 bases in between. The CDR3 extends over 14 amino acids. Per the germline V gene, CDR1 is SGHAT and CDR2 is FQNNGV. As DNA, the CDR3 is TGTGCCAGCAGCTTACAGGAGCTGAGCTACGAGCAGTACTTC. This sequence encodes CASSLQELSYEQYF.

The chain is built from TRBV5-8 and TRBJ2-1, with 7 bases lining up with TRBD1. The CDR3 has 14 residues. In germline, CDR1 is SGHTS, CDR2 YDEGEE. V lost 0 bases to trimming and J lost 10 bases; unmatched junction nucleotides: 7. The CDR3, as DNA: TGTGCCAGCAGCTTGGAAAGGGGGCTGGGAGAGCAGTTCTTC. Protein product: CASSLERGLGEQFF.

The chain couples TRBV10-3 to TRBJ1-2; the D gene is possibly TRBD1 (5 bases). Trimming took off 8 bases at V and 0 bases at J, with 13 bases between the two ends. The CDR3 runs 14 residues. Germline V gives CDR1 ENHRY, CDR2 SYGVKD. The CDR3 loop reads CAIGNRQANYGYTF. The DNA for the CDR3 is TGTGCCATCGGGAACAGGCAAGCTAACTATGGCTACACCTTC.

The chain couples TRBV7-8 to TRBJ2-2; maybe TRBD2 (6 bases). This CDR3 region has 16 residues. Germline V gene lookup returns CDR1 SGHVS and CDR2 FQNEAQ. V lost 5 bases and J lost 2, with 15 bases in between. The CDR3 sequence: CASSRSGGTNTGELFF. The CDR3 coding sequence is TGTGCCAGCAGCCGCTCTGGCGGGACCAACACCGGGGAGCTGTTTTTT.

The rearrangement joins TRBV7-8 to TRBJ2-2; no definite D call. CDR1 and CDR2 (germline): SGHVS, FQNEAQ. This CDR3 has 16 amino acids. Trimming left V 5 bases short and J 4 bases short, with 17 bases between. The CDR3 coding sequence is TGTGCCAGCAGCGATGATGCCGCTTACGGCACCGGGGAGCTGTTTTTT. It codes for CASSDDAAYGTGELFF. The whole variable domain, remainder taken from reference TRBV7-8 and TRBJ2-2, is GAGVSQSPRYKVAKRGQDVALRCDPISGHVSLFWYQQALGQGPEFLTYFQNEAQLDKSGLPSDRFFAERPEGSVSTLKIQRTQQEDSAVYLCASSDDAAYGTGELFFGEGSRLTVL.

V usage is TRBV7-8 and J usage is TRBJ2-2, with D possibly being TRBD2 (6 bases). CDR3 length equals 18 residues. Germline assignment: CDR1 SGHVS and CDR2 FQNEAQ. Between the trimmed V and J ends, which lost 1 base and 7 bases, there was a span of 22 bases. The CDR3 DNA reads TGTGCCAGCAGCTTAGAGTCCTCGGGAGCGTTTTACAACGGGGAGCTGTTTTTT. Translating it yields CASSLESSGAFYNGELFF.

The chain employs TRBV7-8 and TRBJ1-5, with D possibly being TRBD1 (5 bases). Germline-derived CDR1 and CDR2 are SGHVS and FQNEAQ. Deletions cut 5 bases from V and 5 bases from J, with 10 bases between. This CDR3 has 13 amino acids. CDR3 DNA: TGTGCCAGCAGCGTAGGGGCGGATCAGCCCCAGCATTTT. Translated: CASSVGADQPQHF. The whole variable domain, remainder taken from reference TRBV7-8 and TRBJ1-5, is GAGVSQSPRYKVAKRGQDVALRCDPISGHVSLFWYQQALGQGPEFLTYFQNEAQLDKSGLPSDRFFAERPEGSVSTLKIQRTQQEDSAVYLCASSVGADQPQHFGDGTRLSIL.

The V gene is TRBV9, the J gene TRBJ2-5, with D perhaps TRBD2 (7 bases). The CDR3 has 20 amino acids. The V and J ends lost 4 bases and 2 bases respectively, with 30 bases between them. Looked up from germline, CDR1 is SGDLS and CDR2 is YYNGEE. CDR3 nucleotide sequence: TGTGCCAGCAGCACACAAAGGGGGGGGCTAGCGCCTACGCTTCAAGAGACCCAGTACTTC. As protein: CASSTQRGGLAPTLQETQYF.

This CDR3 reads CASSPAGVDTQYF. In nucleotides, the CDR3 is TGTGCCAGCAGCCCCGCGGGGGTGGATACGCAGTATTTT. The rearrangement links TRBV7-9 to TRBJ2-3; TRBD2 matches 7 bases. J was trimmed by 6 bases and V by 5 bases; bases with no gene match: 5. The CDR3 has 13 amino acids. CDR1 is SEHNR and CDR2 is FQNEAQ in the germline V gene (reference sequence).

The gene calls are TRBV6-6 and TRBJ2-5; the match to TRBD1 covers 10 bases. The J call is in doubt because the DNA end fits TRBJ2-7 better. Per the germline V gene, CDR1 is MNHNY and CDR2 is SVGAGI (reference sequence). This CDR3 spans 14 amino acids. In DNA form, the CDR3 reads TGTGCCAGCAGTTACGGACAGGGGGACGGCGAGCAGTACTTC. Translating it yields CASSYGQGDGEQYF.

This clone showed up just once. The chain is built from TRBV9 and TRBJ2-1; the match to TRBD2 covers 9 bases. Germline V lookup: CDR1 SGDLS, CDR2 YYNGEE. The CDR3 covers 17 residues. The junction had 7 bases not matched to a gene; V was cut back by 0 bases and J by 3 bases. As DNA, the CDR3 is TGTGCCAGCAGCGTAGGGGGGGGACTAGCCCTCTACAATGAGCAGTTCTTC. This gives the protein CASSVGGGLALYNEQFF.

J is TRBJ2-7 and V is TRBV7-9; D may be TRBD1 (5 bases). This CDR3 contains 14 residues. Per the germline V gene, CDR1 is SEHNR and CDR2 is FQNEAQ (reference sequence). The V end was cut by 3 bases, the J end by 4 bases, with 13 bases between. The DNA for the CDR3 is TGTGCCAGCAGCTTCGGCAGGGCATCATACGAGCAGTACTTC. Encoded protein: CASSFGRASYEQYF. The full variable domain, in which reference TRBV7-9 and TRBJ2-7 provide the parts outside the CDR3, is DTGVSQNPRHKITKRGQNVTFRCDPISEHNRLYWYRQTLGQGPEFLTYFQNEAQLEKSRLLSDRFSAERPKGSFSTLEIQRTEQGDSAMYLCASSFGRASYEQYFGPGTRLTVT.

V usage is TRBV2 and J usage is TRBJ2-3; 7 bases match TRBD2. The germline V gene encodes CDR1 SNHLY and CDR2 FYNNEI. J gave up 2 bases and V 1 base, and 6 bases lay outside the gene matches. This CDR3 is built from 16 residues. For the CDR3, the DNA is TGTGCCAGCAGTGAAGGTAGCGGGCGGGTCACAGATACGCAGTATTTT. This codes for CASSEGSGRVTDTQYF.

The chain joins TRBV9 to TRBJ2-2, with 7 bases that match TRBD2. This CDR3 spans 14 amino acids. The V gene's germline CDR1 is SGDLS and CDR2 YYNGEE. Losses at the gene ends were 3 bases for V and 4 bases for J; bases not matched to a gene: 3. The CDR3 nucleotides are TGTGCCAGCAGCGCCGGGACTACCACCGGGGAGCTGTTTTTT. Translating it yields CASSAGTTTGELFF.

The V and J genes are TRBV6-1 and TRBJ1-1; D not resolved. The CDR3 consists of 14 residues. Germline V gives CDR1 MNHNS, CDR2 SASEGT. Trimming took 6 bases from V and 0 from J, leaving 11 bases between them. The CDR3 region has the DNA TGTGCCAGCAGGCTGGGTCTCATGAACACTGAAGCTTTCTTT. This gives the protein CASRLGLMNTEAFF.

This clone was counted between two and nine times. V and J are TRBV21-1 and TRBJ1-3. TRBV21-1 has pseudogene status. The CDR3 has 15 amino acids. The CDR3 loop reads CASSKEGFSGNTIYF. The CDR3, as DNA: TGTGCCAGCAGCAAAGAAGGGTTCTCTGGAAACACCATATATTTT.

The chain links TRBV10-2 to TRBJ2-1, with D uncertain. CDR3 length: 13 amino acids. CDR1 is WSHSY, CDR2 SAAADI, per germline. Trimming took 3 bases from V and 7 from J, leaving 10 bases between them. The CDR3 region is CASSEERTNEQFF. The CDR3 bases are TGCGCCAGCAGTGAAGAACGTACTAATGAGCAGTTCTTC.